The table lists the clone carrying this T cell receptor (beta chain) with a count of one. Its antigen is not identified. The CDR3 has 18 amino acids. V lost 7 bases, J lost 2 bases, and 14 bases stayed unmatched. Looked up from germline, CDR1 is MNHEY and CDR2 is SVGAGI. The library came from three nested PCR rounds adapted from ARM-PCR protocols. TCRdb independently ran MiXCR on the multiplex PCR reads; one entry per CDR3 protein. Of 68,000 or so distinct CDR3 sequences in the sample, just under 60% are singletons; the top ten hold around 20%. This sample's RNA came from whole unsorted tissue. The data are from a study of tumor and adjacent non-tumor tissue in lung cancer. Across the whole study: Patients were aged about 31 to 76, 9 to 10 men and about five women, stage I to III. On average, productive TCRbeta reads reached 4 million to 5 million per sample.

Study outcomes and limitations: Patients with more diverse tumor TCRs had worse survival. Compared with tumor, normal lung showed significantly lower TCR diversity.

The sequenced sample consisted of lung tumor tissue. The rearrangement joins TRBV6-5 to TRBJ2-3, with 11 positions matching TRBD2. The sequence was obtained from a man aged 45-65 years with non-small cell lung cancer. Written as DNA, the CDR3 is TGTGCCAGCATGGCTGCCTTAGGGACTAGCGGATACACAGATACGCAGTATTTT. Translation gives CASMAALGTSGYTDTQYF.